The T cell receptor (beta chain) under discussion was sequenced for a study of shared clonotypes between healthy human individuals. Sequencing used immunoSEQ multiplex PCR; TCRdb keeps in-frame clones, though not all of them. The sample has 950,000 to 1,100,000 clones, around 74% seen once. This clone was seen only a few times. Its target is unknown. Notes on the study in general: Donors were few, which limited the genetic and exposure-history diversity represented.

This CDR3 has 16 amino acids. V dropped 3 bases and J dropped 0 bases, with 15 bases sitting between them. CDR1 is SGHRS, CDR2 YFSETQ, per germline. This sequence joins TRBV5-1 and TRBJ1-1; a possible D gene is TRBD1 (6 bases). The sequence was obtained from a man between 18 and 29 years old in good health. The sequenced sample was memory CD4+ T cells sorted from blood. Noted subset: CD45RA-negative fraction. In DNA form, the CDR3 reads TGCGCCAGCAGCTACGGAGCCGGGACATTGAACACTGAAGCTTTCTTT. Protein product: CASSYGAGTLNTEAFF. Supplemented by reference TRBV5-1 and TRBJ1-1, the full variable domain reads KAGVTQTPRYLIKTRGQQVTLSCSPISGHRSVSWYQQTPGQGLQFLFEYFSETQRNKGNFPGRFSGRQFSNSRSEMNVSTLELGDSALYLCASSYGAGTLNTEAFFGQGTRLTVV.